This T cell receptor (beta chain) was sequenced in a study of blood T cell repertoires in COVID-19. TCRdb's copy holds only in-frame clones and misses some; the assay was immunoSEQ multiplex PCR. The repertoire consists of over 150,000 clones, with around 95% occurring once and the leading ten covering approximately 0.69%. The germline V gene has CDR1 MDHEN and CDR2 SYDVKM. CDR3 length equals 12 residues. V was trimmed by 8 bases and J by 8 bases, leaving 13 bases between them. Sequenced: peripheral blood. The origin of this receptor is a man aged 25 to 40 with COVID-19, enrolled during active disease. The V and J genes are TRBV28 and TRBJ1-3; maybe TRBD1 (5 bases). Here the CDR3 DNA reads TGTGCCAGCCATGGGGCCGGTGACACCATATATTTT. This translates into CASHGAGDTIYF.